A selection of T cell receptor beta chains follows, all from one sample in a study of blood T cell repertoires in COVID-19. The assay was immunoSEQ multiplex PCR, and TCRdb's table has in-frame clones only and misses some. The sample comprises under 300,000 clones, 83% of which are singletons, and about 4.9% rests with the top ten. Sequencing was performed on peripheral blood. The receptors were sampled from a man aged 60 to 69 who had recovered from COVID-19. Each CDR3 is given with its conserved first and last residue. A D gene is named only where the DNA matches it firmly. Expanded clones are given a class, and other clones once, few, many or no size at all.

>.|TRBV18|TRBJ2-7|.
TGTGCCAGCTCACGTTCGCGGGGTGTCCACGAGCAGTACTTC
CASSRSRGVHEQYF
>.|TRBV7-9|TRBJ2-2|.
TGTGCCAGCAGCAACGGGACTCTTAAGAACACCGGGGAGCTGTTTTTT
CASSNGTLKNTGELFF
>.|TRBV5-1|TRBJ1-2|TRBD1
TGCGCCAGCAGGGCGACAGGGGCTAACTATGGCTACACCTTC
CASRATGANYGYTF
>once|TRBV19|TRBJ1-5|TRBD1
TGTGCCAGTAGTTCAAGAGGGACAGGGAACAATCAGCCCCAGCATTTT
CASSSRGTGNNQPQHF
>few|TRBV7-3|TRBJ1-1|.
TGTGCCAGCAGCCCCTCAGGGCGGTTTACTGAAGCTTTCTTT
CASSPSGRFTEAFF
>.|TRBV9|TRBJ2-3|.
TGTGCCAGCAGCGAAAGTCGGACAGATACGCAGTATTTT
CASSESRTDTQYF
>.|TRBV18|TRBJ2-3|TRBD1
TGTGCCAGCTCACCCCTGGGACAGGGAAGCACAGATACGCAGTATTTT
CASSPLGQGSTDTQYF
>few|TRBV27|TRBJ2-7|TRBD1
TGTGCCAGCAGCCAGACTCGGACAGGGACGTACGAGCAGTACTTC
CASSQTRTGTYEQYF
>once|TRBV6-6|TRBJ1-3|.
TGTGCCAGCGCGGGACTGAGCACTCTCTCTGGAAACACCATATATTTT
CASAGLSTLSGNTIYF
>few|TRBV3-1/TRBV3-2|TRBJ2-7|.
TGTGCCAGCAGCCAAGATTTACAGCGGGCTTACGAGCAGTACTTC
CASSQDLQRAYEQYF
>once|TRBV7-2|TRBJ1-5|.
TGTGCCAGCAGCTTATCGGGGAACCAGCCCCAGCATTTT
CASSLSGNQPQHF
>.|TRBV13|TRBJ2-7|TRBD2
TGTGCCAGCAGTCACAGCGGGGGCCCTGACGAGCAGTACTTC
CASSHSGGPDEQYF
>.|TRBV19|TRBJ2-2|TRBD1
TGTGCCAGTAGTACTGGGACAGGGGTTCTCACCGGGGAGCTGTTTTTT
CASSTGTGVLTGELFF
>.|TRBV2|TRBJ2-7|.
TGTGCCATCCCTCCAACCGAGGGAATGCCCTACGAGCAGTACTTC
CAIPPTEGMPYEQYF
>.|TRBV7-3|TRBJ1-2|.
TGTGCCAGCAGCTTTAGGCAGGGCCATGGCTACACCTTC
CASSFRQGHGYTF
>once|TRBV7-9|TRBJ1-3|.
TGTGCCAGCAGCTTAGATCTGAGAACTGGAAACACCATATATTTT
CASSLDLRTGNTIYF
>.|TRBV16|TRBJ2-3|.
TGTGCCAGCAGCCAATCTACAGTCCCAGATACGCAGTATTTT
CASSQSTVPDTQYF
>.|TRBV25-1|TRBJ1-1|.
TGTGCCAGCAGTGCGGGAGTCTTGATGAACACTGAAGCTTTCTTT
CASSAGVLMNTEAFF
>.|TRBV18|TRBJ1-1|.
TGTGCCAGCTCACCAGCTGAGTCGACTGAAGCTTTCTTT
CASSPAESTEAFF
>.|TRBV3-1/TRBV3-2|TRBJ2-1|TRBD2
TGTGCCAGCAGCCAACCAAGCGGGAACCAAAACAGGAATGAGCAGTTCTTC
CASSQPSGNQNRNEQFF
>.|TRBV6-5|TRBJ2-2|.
TGTGCCAGCAGTACAGGATGGGCCGGGGAGCTGTTTTTT
CASSTGWAGELFF
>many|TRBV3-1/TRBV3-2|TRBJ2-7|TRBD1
TGTGCCAGCAGCCAAGCGGCAGGGGGCCGCGAGCAGTACTTC
CASSQAAGGREQYF
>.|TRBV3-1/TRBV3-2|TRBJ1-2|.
TGTGCCAGCAGTCGCCGACAGGCTAACTATGGCTACACCTTC
CASSRRQANYGYTF
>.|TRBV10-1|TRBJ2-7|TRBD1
TGCGCCAGCAAAGCTGACAGGGGCCTTTACGAGCAGTACTTC
CASKADRGLYEQYF
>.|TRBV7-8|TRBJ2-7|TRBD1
TGTGCCAGCAGCTTAGCTCACAGGGGCTACGAGCAGTACTTC
CASSLAHRGYEQYF
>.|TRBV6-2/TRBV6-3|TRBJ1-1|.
TGTGCCAGCAGTTACTCGGGAGGGGCAGAGGGGCGAGCTTTCTTT
CASSYSGGAEGRAFF
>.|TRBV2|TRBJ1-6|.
TGTGCCAGCGGGGAGAAAGGGCTAGGTAATTCACCCCTCCACTTT
CASGEKGLGNSPLHF
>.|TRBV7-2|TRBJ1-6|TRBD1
TGTGCCAGCAGCTTTGACAGGGCCTATAATTCACCCCTCCACTTT
CASSFDRAYNSPLHF
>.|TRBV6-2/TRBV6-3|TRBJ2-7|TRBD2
TGTGCCAGCAGCCTTCGCGGGGGGCAGTACTTC
CASSLRGGQYF
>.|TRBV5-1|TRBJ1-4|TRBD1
TGCGCCAGCAGCTTTACAGGGGGCTCGAATGAAAAACTGTTTTTT
CASSFTGGSNEKLFF
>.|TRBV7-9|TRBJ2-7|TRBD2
TGTGCCAGCAGCTTCCCGACTAGCGGGAGGTACTACGAGCAGTACTTC
CASSFPTSGRYYEQYF
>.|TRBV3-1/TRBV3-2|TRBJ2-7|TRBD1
TGTGCCAGCAGCCATATTCTTCGACAGGGGGCTTACGAGCAGTACTTC
CASSHILRQGAYEQYF
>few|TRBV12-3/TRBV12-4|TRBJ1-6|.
TGTGCCAGCAGTTTAGGGGCATCACCCCTCCACTTT
CASSLGASPLHF
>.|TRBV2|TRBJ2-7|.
TGTGCCAGCAGGGGCAGGGGAGTGGTCTACGAGCAGTACTTC
CASRGRGVVYEQYF
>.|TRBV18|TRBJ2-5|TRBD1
TGTGCCAGCTCAAGGGACAGGGGAGGAGAGACCCAGTACTTC
CASSRDRGGETQYF
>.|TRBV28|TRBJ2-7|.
TGTGCCAGCAGAACACAGGGTACCTACGAGCAGTACTTC
CASRTQGTYEQYF
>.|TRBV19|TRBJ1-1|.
TGTGCCAGTAGTATCGGGGGAATGAACACTGAAGCTTTCTTT
CASSIGGMNTEAFF
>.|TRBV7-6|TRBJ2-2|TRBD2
TGTGCCAGCAGCTCCCCGGGGGGAGGACTAGCGAACACCGGGGAGCTGTTTTTT
CASSSPGGGLANTGELFF
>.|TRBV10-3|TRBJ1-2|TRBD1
TGTGCCATCAGTGACTCAGGGGGGAACTATGGCTACACCTTC
CAISDSGGNYGYTF